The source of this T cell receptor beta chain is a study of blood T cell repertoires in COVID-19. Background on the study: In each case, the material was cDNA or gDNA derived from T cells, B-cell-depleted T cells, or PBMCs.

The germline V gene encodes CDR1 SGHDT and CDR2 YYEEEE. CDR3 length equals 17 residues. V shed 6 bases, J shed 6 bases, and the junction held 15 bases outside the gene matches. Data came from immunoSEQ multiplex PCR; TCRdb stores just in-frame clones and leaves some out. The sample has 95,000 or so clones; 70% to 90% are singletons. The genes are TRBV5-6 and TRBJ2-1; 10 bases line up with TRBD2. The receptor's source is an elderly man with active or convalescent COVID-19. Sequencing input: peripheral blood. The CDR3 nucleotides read TGTGCCAGCACCTCTACATTGCGGCTAGCGGGAGTCAATGAGCAGTTCTTC. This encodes CASTSTLRLAGVNEQFF.